These 5 T cell receptor beta chains came from one sample sequenced in a study of CD8 T cells in ankylosing spondylitis (dated by TCRdb to the late 2010s). The library was obtained by 5' RACE. The instrument was an Illumina HiSeq 2500. The public reads were reprocessed in TCRdb via fastp at Q25 and MiXCR, keeping in-frame beta chains. CDR3 protein duplicates are merged, each entry listing the most common genes and DNA. The sample yields 200,000 to 250,000 distinct CDR3 sequences; approximately 24% were counted once. The ten most abundant clones make up about 6.9% of the sample. Sequencing was performed on blood, either unsorted or a sorted T cell fraction (not recorded which). Every receptor here comes from a male donor with ankylosing spondylitis or in good health (not recorded which).

Notes on this clonotype: An end of the junction does not agree with germline; a read error may underlie this. The chain uses TRBV18 and TRBJ1-5; 10 bases are shared with TRBD1. The CDR3 is made up of 15 amino acids. Germline V gives CDR1 KGHSH, CDR2 LQKENI. CDR3 nucleotides: TGTGCCAGCTCACCGGACAGGGGGGGCAATCACCCCCAGCATTTT. Translation gives CASSPDRGGNHPQHF.

This clonotype was seen a handful of times. The genes are TRBV20-1 and TRBJ2-3, with 7 bases matching TRBD1. J gave up 0 bases and V 6 bases, and 9 bases lay outside the gene matches. Per germline, CDR1 DFQATT and CDR2 SNEGSKA (reference sequence). The CDR3 runs 15 residues. The CDR3 sequence: CSASTGARSTDTQYF. The CDR3 bases are TGCAGTGCCTCTACAGGGGCCCGGAGCACAGATACGCAGTATTTT.

Worth noting for this clonotype: One base away lies a much larger clone, so this may be a sequencing read error. The V gene is TRBV7-9, the J gene TRBJ2-5; a possible D gene is TRBD1 (6 bases). V gave up 5 bases and J gave up 6 bases, with 16 bases separating them. There are 14 residues in the CDR3. The germline V gene encodes CDR1 SEHNR and CDR2 FQNEAQ (reference sequence). CDR3 loop: CASSRGTNQKTQYF. CDR3 nucleotides: TGTGCCAGCAGCCGTGGGACAAATCAAAAGACCCAGTACTTC.

This clonotype was recorded many times. The V and J genes are TRBV29-1 and TRBJ1-5; no reliable D call. The germline gives CDR1 SQVTM, CDR2 ANQGSEA. CDR3 length: 13 amino acids. V dropped 4 bases and J dropped 0 bases, with 7 bases sitting between them. CDR3 nucleotides: TGCAGCGTTGGGGAGAATAGCAATCAGCCCCAGCATTTT. Translation gives CSVGENSNQPQHF.

A word on this clonotype: Just one base apart from a much larger clone, this may be a read error. This chain connects TRBV20-1 to TRBJ1-5; D is unresolved. Trimming removed 2 bases from V and 4 bases from J, with 9 bases in between. CDR1 DFQATT and CDR2 SNEGSKA come from the germline V gene (reference sequence). The length of the CDR3 is 13 residues. The DNA of the CDR3 is TGCAGTGCTAGAACAAAGGGTAATCAGCCCCAGCATTTT. Its protein is CSARTKGNQPQHF.